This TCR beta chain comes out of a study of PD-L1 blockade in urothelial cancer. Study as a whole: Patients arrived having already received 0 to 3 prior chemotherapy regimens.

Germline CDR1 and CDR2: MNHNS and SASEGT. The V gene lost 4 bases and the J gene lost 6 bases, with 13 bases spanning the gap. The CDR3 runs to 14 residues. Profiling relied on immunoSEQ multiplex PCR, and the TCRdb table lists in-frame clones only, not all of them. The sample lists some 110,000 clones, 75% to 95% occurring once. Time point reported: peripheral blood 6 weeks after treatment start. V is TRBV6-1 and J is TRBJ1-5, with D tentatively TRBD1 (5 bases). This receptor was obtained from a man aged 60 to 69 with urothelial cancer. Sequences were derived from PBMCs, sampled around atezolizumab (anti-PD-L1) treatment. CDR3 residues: CASSVDAGSQPQHF. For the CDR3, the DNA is TGTGCCAGCAGTGTTGATGCAGGGTCTCAGCCCCAGCATTTT.